These T cell receptor beta chains were read from a single sample in a study of regulatory T cells in long-lasting Graves disease. TCRdb fed the multiplex PCR reads into MiXCR, producing one record per CDR3 protein. The sample holds about 430,000 distinct CDR3 sequences, around 20% seen once. This specimen consisted of peripheral blood mononuclear cells (PBMCs), obtained when the disease was refractory, from a patient treated with antithyroid drugs. Receptor source: a female donor with Graves disease. The CDR3 runs from the conserved cysteine through the conserved F or W. D genes are given only for firm matches. Rows give clone size only sometimes, using once, few, many, or a class for an expanded clone.

TRBJ2-5 many TRBV12-3/TRBV12-4 NA CASSLDTQRIETQYF TGTGCCAGCAGTTTAGATACACAGCGAATAGAGACCCAGTACTTC
TRBJ2-5 many TRBV28 TRBD2 CASSQRMSGSGETQYF TGTGCCAGCAGTCAACGAATGAGCGGGAGTGGTGAGACCCAGTACTTC
TRBJ2-5 many TRBV11-2 NA CASSLAPAPTRTQYF TGTGCCAGCAGCTTAGCGCCCGCCCCGACTAGGACCCAGTACTTC
TRBJ2-7 NA TRBV6-2/TRBV6-3 TRBD2 CASRLRTSGILSGSSYEQYF TGTGCCAGCAGACTCAGGACTAGCGGGATCCTATCGGGGAGCTCCTACGAGCAGTACTTC
TRBJ2-5 many TRBV28 TRBD1 CASGSDRGRETQYF TGTGCCAGCGGAAGTGACAGGGGAAGGGAGACCCAGTACTTC
TRBJ1-1 many TRBV7-3 TRBD1 CASSLRPGTGGDQAFF TGTGCCAGCAGCCTGCGTCCCGGGACAGGGGGCGACCAAGCTTTCTTT
TRBJ2-6 NA TRBV25-1 NA CASSEVSGANVLTF TGTGCCAGCAGTGAAGTCTCTGGGGCCAACGTCCTGACTTTC
TRBJ1-4 NA TRBV27 NA CASSLSGAGAEKLFF TGTGCCAGCAGTTTATCGGGGGCAGGGGCTGAAAAACTGTTTTTT
TRBJ1-2 many TRBV28 TRBD1 CASSDQRRQGNLVNYGYTF TGTGCCAGCAGCGACCAACGAAGACAGGGCAATCTGGTTAACTATGGCTACACCTTC
TRBJ2-5 NA TRBV4-2 NA CASSHTPGHQQETQYF TGTGCCAGCAGCCACACTCCGGGACACCAACAAGAGACCCAGTACTTC
TRBJ2-7 many TRBV11-2 NA CASSFPPIGKQREQYF TGTGCCAGCAGCTTTCCCCCGATAGGCAAGCAGCGGGAGCAGTACTTC
TRBJ1-1 NA TRBV28 NA CASSSAGSGFGEAFF TGTGCCAGCAGCAGTGCAGGGTCCGGCTTTGGTGAAGCTTTCTTT
TRBJ2-7 few TRBV20-1 NA CSASRQNHEQYF TGCAGTGCTAGCCGTCAGAACCACGAGCAGTACTTC
TRBJ1-5 many TRBV2 TRBD1 CASTGQGIFSNQPQHF TGTGCCAGCACGGGACAGGGGATTTTTAGCAATCAGCCCCAGCATTTT
TRBJ2-5 NA TRBV5-5 NA CASTGRASLEGETQYF TGTGCCAGCACCGGGCGAGCCAGCTTGGAGGGGGAGACCCAGTACTTC
TRBJ2-1 NA TRBV7-9 TRBD2 CASSTKGLAGGRWDEQFF TGTGCCAGCAGCACCAAGGGACTAGCGGGAGGACGATGGGATGAGCAGTTCTTC
TRBJ1-2 many TRBV28 TRBD1 CASSVQQGIYGYTF TGTGCCAGCAGTGTTCAACAGGGGATCTATGGCTACACCTTC
TRBJ1-1 many TRBV6-2/TRBV6-3 NA CASSSSRLRNTEAFF TGTGCCAGCAGTTCAAGCAGGCTTAGGAACACTGAAGCTTTCTTT
TRBJ1-2 many TRBV2 NA CASRGMAAQFNYGYTF TGTGCCAGCAGGGGGATGGCAGCCCAATTTAACTATGGCTACACCTTC
TRBJ2-2 NA TRBV5-1 TRBD1 CASRGPGQGSGELFF TGCGCCAGCAGGGGACCGGGACAGGGAAGCGGGGAGCTGTTTTTT
TRBJ2-7 NA TRBV4-1 NA CASSQSGLAYAEQYF TGCGCCAGCAGCCAGTCGGGACTGGCCTACGCCGAGCAGTACTTC
TRBJ1-2 many TRBV7-2 TRBD1 CASNPGGQGYGYTF TGTGCCAGCAACCCTGGGGGACAGGGCTATGGCTACACCTTC
TRBJ1-5 NA TRBV27 NA CASSSLGSNQPQHF TGTGCCAGCAGCTCACTGGGGAGTAATCAGCCCCAGCATTTT
TRBJ1-5 NA TRBV6-1 TRBD1 CASHRTGGNQPQHF TGTGCCAGCCATCGGACAGGGGGGAATCAGCCCCAGCATTTT
TRBJ1-5 NA TRBV19 TRBD1 CASSKGQGRGSNQPQHF TGTGCCAGTAGCAAGGGACAGGGACGGGGAAGCAATCAGCCCCAGCATTTT
TRBJ2-5 NA TRBV5-1 NA CASSAGRHLQETQYF TGCGCCAGCAGCGCTGGAAGACATCTCCAAGAGACCCAGTACTTC
TRBJ1-1 many TRBV6-5 NA CASSSGQAALYF TGTGCCAGCAGTTCTGGGCAGGCGGCACTTTACTTT
TRBJ2-2 few TRBV6-1 TRBD2 CASRIAGGPAGELFF TGTGCCAGCAGGATAGCGGGAGGCCCGGCCGGGGAGCTGTTTTTT
TRBJ1-2 many TRBV13 NA CASSPGDNNYGYTF TGTGCCAGCAGCCCCGGGGACAATAACTATGGCTACACCTTC
TRBJ2-7 NA TRBV7-9 NA CASSPSSNPSYEQYF TGTGCCAGCAGCCCCTCTAGCAACCCCTCCTACGAGCAGTACTTC
TRBJ1-4 many TRBV28 NA CASTQQPRANEKLFF TGTGCCAGCACCCAGCAGCCACGGGCTAATGAAAAACTGTTTTTT
TRBJ1-1 many TRBV3-1 NA CASSYYRDNEAFF TGTGCCAGCAGTTACTATCGGGACAATGAAGCTTTCTTT
TRBJ2-4 many TRBV11-2 NA CASSLVPLAKNIQYF TGTGCCAGCAGCTTAGTGCCCCTAGCCAAAAACATTCAGTACTTC
TRBJ1-4 NA TRBV13 NA CASSYGSGEKLFF TGTGCCAGCAGCTACGGGAGCGGTGAAAAACTGTTTTTT
TRBJ2-7 many TRBV20-1 TRBD2 CSGTSRDSYEQYF TGCAGTGGGACTAGCCGAGACTCCTACGAGCAGTACTTC
TRBJ1-4 many TRBV6-5 NA CASSYSPGREKLFF TGTGCCAGCAGTTACTCGCCAGGGCGGGAAAAACTGTTTTTT
TRBJ2-5 once TRBV6-5 TRBD2 CASSYLLAGGQETQYF TGTGCCAGCAGTTACCTTCTAGCGGGAGGCCAAGAGACCCAGTACTTC
TRBJ1-1 few TRBV18 NA CASSPRGGARVTEAFF TGTGCCAGCTCACCACGAGGGGGGGCGCGTGTTACTGAAGCTTTCTTT
TRBJ2-3 NA TRBV6-1 NA CACSEEGPDTQYF TGTGCCTGCAGTGAAGAAGGCCCAGATACGCAGTATTTT
TRBJ2-7 many TRBV7-3 NA CASSLKTGHEQYF TGTGCCAGCAGCTTAAAAACAGGACACGAGCAGTACTTC
TRBJ1-3 many TRBV28 NA CASSSQSEGNTIYF TGTGCCAGCAGTAGCCAGTCCGAAGGAAACACCATATATTTT
TRBJ2-1 few TRBV29-1 TRBD1 CSARQGTYNEQFF TGCAGCGCCAGACAGGGGACCTACAATGAGCAGTTCTTC
TRBJ1-1 NA TRBV7-9 NA CAGSLAMGAATEAFF TGTGCCGGCAGCTTAGCGATGGGGGCAGCCACGGAAGCTTTCTTT
TRBJ2-3 NA TRBV12-3/TRBV12-4 NA CASSPPNFADTQYF TGTGCCAGCAGCCCCCCTAACTTCGCAGATACGCAGTATTTT
TRBJ2-7 few TRBV29-1 TRBD1 CSVSGQGVNEQYF TGCAGCGTTTCGGGTCAGGGGGTGAACGAGCAGTACTTC
TRBJ1-3 NA TRBV28 NA CASSFRTAQISGNTIYF TGTGCCAGCAGTTTTAGGACTGCCCAAATCTCTGGAAACACCATATATTTT
TRBJ2-5 many TRBV28 TRBD1 CASSWRGTGKETQYF TGTGCCAGCAGTTGGAGGGGGACAGGAAAAGAGACCCAGTACTTC
TRBJ2-7 many TRBV28 NA CAANGAARSSYEQYF TGTGCCGCCAACGGAGCGGCGAGGAGCTCCTACGAGCAGTACTTC
TRBJ2-7 many TRBV6-1 TRBD1 CASSPRGDRRYEQYF TGTGCCAGCAGCCCCCGAGGGGACAGAAGATACGAGCAGTACTTC
TRBJ1-5 many TRBV28 NA CASRDNVNNQPQHF TGTGCCAGTCGGGACAACGTGAACAATCAGCCCCAGCATTTT
TRBJ2-3 many TRBV11-2 NA CASSFGYTDTQYF TGTGCCAGCAGCTTCGGGTACACAGATACGCAGTATTTT